The 16 T cell receptor beta chains listed next were all sequenced from one sample in a study of cytomegalovirus exposure and HLA in healthy donors. The PCR employed 60 Vbeta primers together with 13 Jbeta primers. TCRdb's copy holds only in-frame clones and misses some; the assay was immunoSEQ multiplex PCR. The table lists about 140,000 clones, approximately 82% of them singletons. The sequenced sample was PBMCs. These TCRs come from a woman aged 35 to 49 in good health and CMV-seronegative.

The chain has TRBV5-1 and TRBJ2-1; TRBD2 matches at 8 bases. CDR3 size: 15 residues. Unmatched junction bases numbered 12, after V lost 6 bases and J lost 7 bases. In germline, CDR1 is SGHRS, CDR2 YFSETQ. Here the CDR3 DNA reads TGCGCCAGCACCCGGGGGGGGGCTAGCGGGAATGAGCAGTTCTTC. Translating it yields CASTRGGASGNEQFF.

V usage is TRBV28 and J usage is TRBJ1-1, with a possible D match to TRBD1 (5 bases). Looked up from germline, CDR1 is MDHEN and CDR2 is SYDVKM. The CDR3 is 16 amino acids. Trimming stripped 3 bases from V and 5 bases from J, with 19 bases between. The chain's CDR3 is CASSFLGPGWGTEAFF. The CDR3 bases are TGTGCCAGCAGTTTTTTGGGGCCTGGTTGGGGAACTGAAGCTTTCTTT.

The V call is TRBV6-5, the J call TRBJ2-7, with TRBD2 identical over 8 bases. The CDR3 spans 14 residues. The trim removed 6 bases at V and 4 bases at J, leaving 8 bases unmatched. The germline V gene has CDR1 MNHEY and CDR2 SVGAGI. CDR3 residues: CASRDPGGIYEQYF. CDR3 coding DNA: TGTGCCAGCAGGGACCCGGGAGGGATATACGAGCAGTACTTC.

The V and J genes are TRBV30 and TRBJ1-2; the D is unclear. Germline CDR1 is GTSNPN and CDR2 is SVGIG (reference sequence). Trimming removed 0 bases at V and 6 bases at J, with 11 bases between. The CDR3 is 13 amino acids. The CDR3 sequence: CAWSVQWAHGYTF. The CDR3 bases are TGTGCCTGGAGTGTACAGTGGGCTCATGGCTACACCTTC.

V is TRBV5-5 and J is TRBJ2-7, with D perhaps matching TRBD2 (5 bases). V lost 3 bases and J 3 bases, leaving 7 bases between the germline ends. Germline values: CDR1 SGHKS, CDR2 YYEKEE (reference sequence). The CDR3 covers 12 residues. CDR3 amino acids: CASSSDYYEQYF. In DNA, the CDR3 is TGTGCCAGCAGCTCTGACTACTACGAGCAGTACTTC.

The chain joins TRBV7-8 to TRBJ2-1; D gene unclear. Germline CDR1 and CDR2: SGHVS and FQNEAQ. The CDR3 is made up of 13 amino acids. Trimming took off 5 bases at V and 6 bases at J, with 11 bases between the two ends. The CDR3 DNA reads as TGTGCCAGCAGCCATCTGGCTGCCAATGAGCAGTTCTTC. It encodes CASSHLAANEQFF.

This clone appeared a single time. This chain connects TRBV7-6 to TRBJ2-7, with D maybe TRBD2 (6 bases). CDR1 is SGHVS, CDR2 FNYEAQ, per germline. This CDR3 comprises 16 residues. The V and J ends lost 0 bases and 2 bases respectively, with 14 bases between them. The CDR3 spells CASSLASGGPTYEQYF. CDR3 nucleotides: TGTGCCAGCAGCTTAGCTAGCGGCGGGCCCACCTACGAGCAGTACTTC.

The chain has TRBV21-1 and TRBJ1-6. TRBV21-1 is noted as a pseudogene. The CDR3 length is 18 residues. Written as DNA, the CDR3 is TGTGCCAGCAGAGGAGTCTGCGGGGGCGCCTGTGCGAATTCACCCCTCCACTTT. Translating it yields CASRGVCGGACANSPLHF.

V usage is TRBV7-9 and J usage is TRBJ1-1; D gene uncertain. CDR1 SEHNR and CDR2 FQNEAQ come from the germline V gene (reference sequence). The CDR3 contains 12 residues. The germline V and J ends were trimmed by 0 bases and 8 bases, with 7 bases remaining between them. CDR3: CASSLARREAFF. CDR3 bases: TGTGCCAGCAGCTTAGCTAGGAGAGAAGCTTTCTTT.

Details on this clone: The junction differs from germline at one of its ends, possibly a read error. This chain joins TRBV5-4 and TRBJ2-4; maybe TRBD1 (7 bases). The V gene's germline CDR1 is SGHNT and CDR2 YYREEE (reference sequence). This CDR3 contains 16 residues. CDR3 residues: CASSPDRVLAKNSQYF. The DNA for the CDR3 is TGTGCCAGCAGCCCCGACAGGGTACTAGCCAAAAACAGTCAGTACTTC.

V usage is TRBV27 and J usage is TRBJ2-7, with a possible D match to TRBD2 (5 bases). Trimming left V 3 bases short and J 4 bases short, with 13 bases between. Germline assignment: CDR1 MNHEY and CDR2 SMNVEV (reference sequence). The CDR3 has 14 residues. This CDR3 reads CASSFGERGYEQYF. Here the CDR3 DNA reads TGTGCCAGCAGTTTTGGGGAGCGCGGTTACGAGCAGTACTTC.

Note on this clone: Sequence at one end of the junction differs from germline and may be a read error. The rearrangement joins TRBV7-3 to TRBJ1-2; no firm D call. CDR3 length: 15 residues. Germline V CDR1 and CDR2: SGHTA, FQGTGA. The chain's CDR3 is CSSSLSSGTNYGYTF. CDR3 sequence (DNA): TGTTCCAGCAGCTTAAGCTCGGGAACTAACTATGGCTACACCTTC.

This chain uses TRBV19 with TRBJ1-1; 8 nucleotides match TRBD1. The V segment lost 3 bases and the J segment 8 bases; nucleotides outside the gene matches: 5. CDR1 is LNHDA, CDR2 SQIVND, per germline (reference sequence). The CDR3 is 13 residues long. The DNA of the CDR3 is TGTGCCAGTAGTATCATCAGGGGGCAAGAAGCTTTCTTT. Translating gives CASSIIRGQEAFF.

This clone occurred once. The chain employs TRBV6-5 and TRBJ2-7; TRBD2 might be the D (5 bases). This CDR3 is 16 amino acids long. Looked up from germline, CDR1 is MNHEY and CDR2 is SVGAGI. V dropped 2 bases and J dropped 2 bases, with 16 bases sitting between them. The CDR3: CASSYDIASGPYEQYF. CDR3 coding DNA: TGTGCCAGCAGTTACGACATAGCGTCAGGCCCCTACGAGCAGTACTTC.

V is TRBV21-1 and J is TRBJ2-5; the table's D call, TRBD2, was not checked against the DNA. TRBV21-1 is labeled a pseudogene. The CDR3 is 19 amino acids. The CDR3 nucleotides are TGTGCCAGCAGCAAAGGGGTCGTAGCCGGGACTAGCGGAAAAGAGACCCAGTACTTC. Amino acid sequence: CASSKGVVAGTSGKETQYF.

This clone occurred a few times. J is TRBJ2-7 and V is TRBV6-6, with TRBD1 matching 7 bases. Germline lookup yields CDR1 MNHNY and CDR2 SVGAGI (reference sequence). This CDR3 contains 12 residues. With V trimmed by 8 bases and J by 3 bases, 4 bases remained unmatched. The chain's CDR3 is CASGGQYYEQYF. As DNA, the CDR3 is TGTGCCAGCGGGGGACAGTACTACGAGCAGTACTTC.